Below are 22 T cell receptor beta chains sequenced from a single sample in a study of T cell responses to AZD1222 COVID-19 vaccine. Data came from immunoSEQ multiplex PCR; TCRdb stores just in-frame clones and leaves some out. This sample has 120,000 to 150,000 clones, with around 84% found just once. Specimen: peripheral blood, collected 28 days after the second AZD1222 dose. The receptor source for this set is an adult who received the AZD1222 COVID-19 vaccine.

The rearrangement links TRBV12-3 or TRBV12-4 to TRBJ1-5; D gene unclear. Trimming removed 0 bases at V and 7 bases at J, with 4 bases between. The CDR3 spans 12 residues. The CDR3 sequence: CASSLAGQPQHF. As DNA, the CDR3 is TGTGCCAGCAGTTTAGCGGGCCAGCCCCAGCATTTT.

The J gene is TRBJ2-2, the V gene TRBV3-1 (or the pseudogene TRBV3-2); unclear D gene. CDR1 and CDR2 (germline): LGHDT, YNNKEL (reference sequence). V lost 4 bases to trimming and J lost 3 bases, with 6 bases between them. This CDR3 has 13 amino acids. The CDR3: CASSPYHTGELFF. The CDR3 region has the DNA TGTGCCAGCAGCCCCTACCACACCGGGGAGCTGTTTTTT.

The chain is built from TRBV7-2 and TRBJ1-5; D unresolved. Per the germline V gene, CDR1 is SGHTA and CDR2 is FQGNSA. CDR3 length: 13 amino acids. V was clipped by 1 base and J by 6 bases, with 7 bases between them. The CDR3 DNA sequence: TGTGCCAGCAGCTTAGGAGGGAGTCAGCCCCAGCATTTT. Translating it yields CASSLGGSQPQHF.

The chain couples TRBV18 to TRBJ2-1; 9 bases are a match to TRBD2. The V segment lost 3 bases and the J segment 12 bases; nucleotides outside the gene matches: 6. The CDR3 sequence is 13 residues long. From germline, CDR1 is KGHSH and CDR2 LQKENI. This CDR3 is CASSPNSGGRQFF. CDR3 DNA: TGTGCCAGCTCACCCAATAGCGGGGGTAGGCAGTTCTTC.

This sequence joins TRBV5-1 and TRBJ2-5, with 9 positions matching TRBD2. The V gene's germline CDR1 is SGHRS and CDR2 YFSETQ. V shed 0 bases and J 4 bases; nucleotides not matched to a gene: 13. The CDR3 is 18 residues long. CDR3 loop: CASSLGAVVAGVPETQYF. The DNA for the CDR3 is TGCGCCAGCAGCTTGGGAGCGGTGGTAGCGGGGGTTCCAGAGACCCAGTACTTC.

This chain joins TRBV30 and TRBJ1-3, with D perhaps TRBD1 (6 bases). The CDR3 is made up of 14 amino acids. The germline V gene has CDR1 GTSNPN and CDR2 SVGIG (reference sequence). V lost 1 base and J lost 0, with 7 bases in between. CDR3 sequence: CAWSEGDSGNTIYF. CDR3 sequence (DNA): TGTGCCTGGAGTGAGGGGGACTCTGGAAACACCATATATTTT.

The V and J genes are TRBV29-1 and TRBJ2-7, with D possibly being TRBD1 or TRBD2 (6 bases each). CDR3 length: 12 amino acids. Germline-derived CDR1 and CDR2 are SQVTM and ANQGSEA. V lost 6 bases and J 1 base, leaving 10 bases between the germline ends. CDR3 bases: TGCAGCGTCGGAGGGGGGTCCTACGAGCAGTACTTC. Residues: CSVGGGSYEQYF.

The chain recombines TRBV6-6 with TRBJ1-6; possible D gene TRBD1, 6 bases. This CDR3 has 13 amino acids. Germline V gene lookup returns CDR1 MNHNY and CDR2 SVGAGI (reference sequence). The V and J ends lost 5 bases and 9 bases respectively, with 11 bases between them. The CDR3: CASSAKGGSPLHF. For the CDR3, the DNA is TGTGCCAGCAGTGCGAAGGGGGGTTCACCCCTCCACTTT.

The gene calls are TRBV30 and TRBJ2-1; D is uncertain. The CDR3 totals 12 residues. CDR1 GTSNPN and CDR2 SVGIG come from the germline V gene (reference sequence). V was shortened by 4 bases and J by 9 bases, with 13 bases between the two germline ends. Here the CDR3 DNA reads TGTGCCTGGACCCGAGACAACAGTGAGCAGTTCTTC. This codes for CAWTRDNSEQFF.

The chain links TRBV10-1 to TRBJ1-1; maybe TRBD1 (5 bases). The CDR3 is 12 residues long. With 4 bases removed from V and 11 bases from J, the gap between germline ends came to 14 bases. Germline V gene sequence: CDR1 WNHNN, CDR2 SYGVQD (reference sequence). The CDR3 reads CASSGDVVAAFF. The CDR3 DNA reads TGCGCCAGCAGTGGGGACGTCGTTGCGGCTTTCTTT.

The chain couples TRBV27 to TRBJ2-1; unclear D gene. The V end lost 3 bases, the J end lost 10 bases, and 7 bases lay between the germline ends. Germline CDR1 MNHEY, CDR2 SMNVEV (reference sequence). The CDR3 spans 11 residues. The chain's CDR3 is CASSFFGEQFF. In DNA, the CDR3 is TGTGCCAGCAGTTTTTTCGGAGAGCAGTTCTTC.

The V gene is TRBV5-1, the J gene TRBJ2-3, with 7 bases fitting TRBD1. The CDR3 is 16 residues long. The V segment lost 0 bases and the J segment 0 bases; nucleotides outside the gene matches: 4. The V gene's germline CDR1 is SGHRS and CDR2 YFSETQ. The CDR3 nucleotides are TGCGCCAGCAGCTTGGGGTGGGACAGTAGCACAGATACGCAGTATTTT. This codes for CASSLGWDSSTDTQYF.

J is TRBJ1-5 and V is TRBV5-1; 10 bases map to TRBD1. CDR3 length: 14 residues. Trimming at V came to 3 bases and at J to 7 bases, leaving 4 bases not matched to a gene. Germline assignment: CDR1 SGHRS and CDR2 YFSETQ. The DNA of the CDR3 is TGCGCCAGCAGCTGGGGGACAGGGGACCAGCCCCAGCATTTT. Protein sequence: CASSWGTGDQPQHF.

The chain carries TRBV3-1 (or the pseudogene TRBV3-2) and TRBJ2-1, with D possibly being TRBD2 (6 bases). Germline CDR1 and CDR2: LGHDT and YNNKEL (reference sequence). CDR3 length equals 20 residues. Trimming stripped 4 bases from V and 0 bases from J, with 25 bases between. Written as DNA, the CDR3 is TGTGCCAGCAGCCCTCTTCGGGGGACCTCCTTCTATAGCTCCTACAATGAGCAGTTCTTC. The encoded protein is CASSPLRGTSFYSSYNEQFF.

The chain has TRBV12-3 or TRBV12-4 and TRBJ2-3; 8 nucleotides match TRBD2. The V and J ends lost 6 bases and 6 bases, in that order; junction bases with no gene match: 2. The CDR3 consists of 12 residues. CDR3 nucleotides: TGTGCCAGCAGGGCGGGGGGCGATACGCAGTATTTT. Its protein product is CASRAGGDTQYF.

The chain uses TRBV5-4 and TRBJ2-5; 7 nucleotides agree with TRBD1. CDR1 SGHNT and CDR2 YYREEE come from the germline V gene (reference sequence). CDR3 length: 14 amino acids. Germline trimming cut 0 bases from V and 1 base from J; bases unmatched to any gene: 0. CDR3 nucleotide sequence: TGTGCCAGCAGCTTGGGGGACAGCCAAGAGACCCAGTACTTC. The encoded protein is CASSLGDSQETQYF.

Turning to this clone: The junction departs from germline at one end; a sequencing error may be responsible. The genes are TRBV18 and TRBJ1-4, with 7 positions matching TRBD1. This CDR3 has 16 residues. Germline lookup yields CDR1 KGHSH and CDR2 LQKENI. CDR3 coding DNA: TGTGCCAGTTCACTGGGACAGTTGGCAACTAATGAAAAACTGTTTTTT. It codes for CASSLGQLATNEKLFF.

This clone appeared a few times. This chain joins TRBV28 and TRBJ1-6, with D possibly TRBD1 on 6 matching bases. The CDR3 is made up of 13 amino acids. Germline V gives CDR1 MDHEN, CDR2 SYDVKM. Trimming took off 4 bases at V and 13 bases at J, with 14 bases between the two ends. CDR3 loop: CASSSLTGNPLHF. CDR3 DNA sequence: TGTGCCAGCAGTTCGCTTACAGGGAATCCCCTCCACTTT.

This chain links TRBV28 with TRBJ2-7; 7 nucleotides line up with TRBD1. The CDR3 totals 15 residues. Per the germline V gene, CDR1 is MDHEN and CDR2 is SYDVKM. Unmatched junction bases numbered 8, after V lost 3 bases and J lost 3 bases. In DNA, the CDR3 is TGTGCCAGCAGTTTTCGGGACAGAGCCTTCTACGAGCAGTACTTC. It yields the protein CASSFRDRAFYEQYF.

V usage is TRBV15 and J usage is TRBJ1-6; D gene ambiguous. CDR3 length: 14 residues. V was cut by 4 bases and J by 6 bases, with 10 bases left in between. CDR1 is LNHNV and CDR2 is YYDKDF in the germline V gene (reference sequence). The CDR3 reads CATSTISLNSPLHF. The CDR3 DNA follows: TGTGCCACCAGCACTATAAGCCTTAATTCACCCCTCCACTTT. The full variable domain, completed using reference TRBV15 and TRBJ1-6, is DAMVIQNPRYQVTQFGKPVTLSCSQTLNHNVMYWYQQKSSQAPKLLFHYYDKDFNNEADTPDNFQSRRPNTSFCFLDIRSPGLGDTAMYLCATSTISLNSPLHFGNGTRLTVT.

The chain is built from TRBV6-6 and TRBJ1-1, with D unresolved. The CDR3 consists of 12 residues. The V end lost 11 bases, the J end lost 0 bases, and 10 bases lay between the germline ends. In germline, CDR1 is MNHNY, CDR2 SVGAGI (reference sequence). CDR3 nucleotides: TGTGCCTCCGGCAAGCTGAACACTGAAGCTTTCTTT. As protein: CASGKLNTEAFF.

This rearrangement joins TRBV20-1 to TRBJ2-1, with a possible D match to TRBD2 (5 bases). Germline lookup yields CDR1 DFQATT and CDR2 SNEGSKA (reference sequence). The CDR3 has 13 residues. Trimming took 3 bases from V and 6 from J, leaving 12 bases between them. The CDR3, as DNA: TGCAGTGCTAGTCATGGTAGCGTCAATGAGCAGTTCTTC. It specifies CSASHGSVNEQFF.